This is a list of T cell receptor beta chains from one sample in a study of cytomegalovirus exposure and HLA in healthy donors. Produced via immunoSEQ multiplex PCR; TCRdb's table is partial and in-frame only. Recorded for this sample: 100,000 to 150,000 clones. Sequencing was carried out using PBMCs. These receptors all come from a man aged 35 to 55 in good health and CMV-seronegative. Each CDR3 is given with its conserved first and last residue. The D gene is left open where the match is weak.

d_call,j_call,v_call,cdr3_nt,cdr3_aa
TRBD1,TRBJ1-1,TRBV10-3,TGTGCCATCGCACACTTACAGGGGGCGAACACTGAAGCTTTCTTT,CAIAHLQGANTEAFF
TRBD2,TRBJ2-2,TRBV7-9,TGTGCCAGCCGAACCCGAGCGGGAGACCTTGTCGGGGAGCTGTTTTTT,CASRTRAGDLVGELFF
-,TRBJ1-5,TRBV10-3,TGTGCCATCAGTGCAACCAGCCCGGGGAGTGACAGCAATCAGCCCCAGCATTTT,CAISATSPGSDSNQPQHF
TRBD1,TRBJ1-5,TRBV19,TGTGCCAGTAGGAAGGGACAGACGCATCAGCCCCAGCATTTT,CASRKGQTHQPQHF
TRBD1,TRBJ1-2,TRBV7-9,TGTGCCAGCAGCTTAGGAGGGACAGGGGGCGCGGACGGCTACACCTTC,CASSLGGTGGADGYTF
TRBD2,TRBJ2-1,TRBV7-8,TGTGCCAGCTCGCGGGGGGGCTCCTACAATGAGCAGTTCTTC,CASSRGGSYNEQFF
-,TRBJ1-1,TRBV12-1,TGTGCCAGCAGCTTCTCGGAGACTGAAGCTTTCTTT,CASSFSETEAFF
-,TRBJ1-5,TRBV30,TGTGCCTGGAGGGAGACGGGAGCCACTTTCACTGTCCATAGCAATCAGCCCCAGCATTTT,CAWRETGATFTVHSNQPQHF
TRBD1,TRBJ2-7,TRBV7-2,TGTGCCAGCAGCACAGGACAGGGAAGAATGTACGAGCAGTACTTC,CASSTGQGRMYEQYF
TRBD2,TRBJ2-1,TRBV9,TGTGCCGTCCGGAGACTAGCGGACAATGAGCAGTTCTTC,CAVRRLADNEQFF
-,TRBJ2-7,TRBV6-5,TGTGCCAGCAGTGGAGCCAGGGGCTACGAGCAGTACTTC,CASSGARGYEQYF
TRBD1,TRBJ2-3,TRBV7-3,TGTGCCAGCAGCTCGGGACAGGGGACAGATACGCAGTATTTT,CASSSGQGTDTQYF
-,TRBJ2-1,TRBV4-1,TGCGCCAGCAGCCAAGATTTGCTAGCGAGTGGCTACAATGAGCAGTTCTTC,CASSQDLLASGYNEQFF
TRBD2,TRBJ2-3,TRBV7-6,TGTGCCAGCAGCGGGGAATTCGGACTAGCGGGGACAGATACGCAGTATTTT,CASSGEFGLAGTDTQYF
TRBD2,TRBJ2-1,TRBV2,TGTGCCAGCAGTGCAGCGGGAGGGTACAATGAGCAGTTCTTC,CASSAAGGYNEQFF
TRBD2,TRBJ2-3,TRBV5-1,TGCGCCAGCAGCTTGACGGGAGGTATAGATACGCAGTATTTT,CASSLTGGIDTQYF
TRBD1,TRBJ2-7,TRBV29-1,TGCAGCGTTTCGACAGGGATCTCGGTCTACGAGCAGTACTTC,CSVSTGISVYEQYF
-,TRBJ2-1,TRBV9,TGTGCCAGCAGCGTTTCCGTGACTTCGTACAATGAGCAGTTCTTC,CASSVSVTSYNEQFF
-,TRBJ1-4,TRBV30,TGTGCCTGGAGTTTTGGGACTCGAGGTGAAAAACTGTTTTTT,CAWSFGTRGEKLFF
TRBD2,TRBJ2-1,TRBV11-3,TGTGCCAGCACCCGAACCCTCCTAGCGGGAGCACGCAATGAGCAGTTCTTC,CASTRTLLAGARNEQFF
TRBD2,TRBJ2-2,TRBV9,TGTGCCAGCAGCTACCGCGGGACTAGGAGAGGGGCCGGGGAGCTGTTTTTT,CASSYRGTRRGAGELFF
TRBD1,TRBJ2-7,TRBV19,TGTGCCAGTAGTAAACCGGGACAGGGGGCGATCGAGCAGTACTTC,CASSKPGQGAIEQYF
TRBD2,TRBJ2-3,TRBV5-1,TGCGCCAGCAGGCGAGCGGGAGCCGATACGCAGTATTTT,CASRRAGADTQYF
TRBD1,TRBJ1-5,TRBV5-1,TGCGCCAGCAGCCCGGACAGGACAGGGCATTTT,CASSPDRTGHF
-,TRBJ2-1,TRBV7-6,TGTGCCAGCAGCTCCTCCGGGTTAGCCGAGCAGTTCTTC,CASSSSGLAEQFF
TRBD1,TRBJ1-1,TRBV10-3,TGTGCCATCAGTGAGCCCGGACAGGATAACACTGAAGCTTTCTTT,CAISEPGQDNTEAFF
-,TRBJ2-7,TRBV6-6,TGTGCCAGCAGTTCGAGGAGCTCCTACGAGCAGTACTTC,CASSSRSSYEQYF
TRBD2,TRBJ2-1,TRBV7-6,TGTGCCAGCAGCCTAGTCGTTAGTAGCGGGGGTTACAATGAGCAGTTCTTC,CASSLVVSSGGYNEQFF
-,TRBJ1-1,TRBV5-1,TGCGCCAGCACCCTTAACACGGGCACTGAAGCTTTCTTT,CASTLNTGTEAFF
TRBD1,TRBJ2-5,TRBV28,TGTGCCAGCAGAACTCCAGGGGGAGAGACCCAGTACTTC,CASRTPGGETQYF
-,TRBJ1-6,TRBV28,TGTGCCAGCAGTTTAGAACAGCGGAATTCACCCCTCCACTTT,CASSLEQRNSPLHF
-,TRBJ1-1,TRBV27,TGTGCCAGCGGACCCGGGGTATGGACAGACCGGGTGACTGAAGCTTTCTTT,CASGPGVWTDRVTEAFF
-,TRBJ2-1,TRBV27,TGTGCCAGCAGTTTGGGAGTCTACAATGAGCAGTTCTTC,CASSLGVYNEQFF
-,TRBJ1-4,TRBV25-1,TGTGCCAGCAGTCAAAATGGCAGGGTGGATGAAAAACTGTTTTTT,CASSQNGRVDEKLFF
-,TRBJ2-7,TRBV7-3,TGTGCCAGCAGCTTAGGCAGGGGCACCAACGAGCAGTACTTC,CASSLGRGTNEQYF
-,TRBJ1-3,TRBV5-6,TGTGCCACCTCGGGAGAATCTGGAAACACCATATATTTT,CATSGESGNTIYF
-,TRBJ2-5,TRBV5-1,TGCGCCAGCAGCTTCCAGGGTTTGGAGACCCAGTACTTC,CASSFQGLETQYF
-,TRBJ2-1,TRBV10-3,TGTGCCATCAGTGATAGGGGCTCCTACAATGAGCAGTTCTTC,CAISDRGSYNEQFF
-,TRBJ2-3,TRBV7-9,TGTGCCAGCAGCCAGACAGATACGCAGTATTTT,CASSQTDTQYF
TRBD1,TRBJ2-7,TRBV27,TGTGCCAGCAGTCCCGGGACAGGGGGCGGGGAGCAGTACTTC,CASSPGTGGGEQYF
-,TRBJ2-5,TRBV5-8,TGTGCCAGCTCCCGAGGGTTACAAGAGACCCAGTACTTC,CASSRGLQETQYF
TRBD1,TRBJ1-5,TRBV7-2,TGTGCCAGCAGCTTAGTAGGGACAGGGAGTAGCAATCAGCCCCAGCATTTT,CASSLVGTGSSNQPQHF
TRBD1,TRBJ2-7,TRBV6-6,TGTGCCAGCAGCCTAGTAGTGGGACAGACCTACGAGCAGTACTTC,CASSLVVGQTYEQYF
-,TRBJ2-3,TRBV4-2,TGTGCCAGCAGCCAAGATTCGGGGGCAGATACGCAGTATTTT,CASSQDSGADTQYF